This T cell receptor (beta chain) was obtained from a study of blood T cells in healthy people across ages. A second PCR, run for about 6 to 11 cycles, used a sample-barcoded 5' primer plus a J-beta primer mix. Each CDR3 protein is one row after TCRdb ran MiXCR on the 5' RACE reads. Of roughly 800,000 distinct CDR3 sequences in the sample, 20% to 30% are singletons; the top ten hold 3% to 4%. J gave up 5 bases and V 7 bases, and 6 bases lay outside the gene matches. This CDR3 is built from 15 residues. Looked up from germline, CDR1 is SGHVS and CDR2 is FNYEAQ. This clonotype has only a few counts. The same data also contributed to another study, on T cells of mothers and their children.

The rearrangement uses TRBV7-6 and TRBJ2-3; 13 bases fit TRBD2. The clonotype comes from a boy aged 5-17 years in good health. The sequenced material came from blood. The CDR3, as DNA: TGTGCCAGCACCCTGGGACTAGCGGGAATAGATACGCAGTATTTT. Protein sequence: CASTLGLAGIDTQYF.